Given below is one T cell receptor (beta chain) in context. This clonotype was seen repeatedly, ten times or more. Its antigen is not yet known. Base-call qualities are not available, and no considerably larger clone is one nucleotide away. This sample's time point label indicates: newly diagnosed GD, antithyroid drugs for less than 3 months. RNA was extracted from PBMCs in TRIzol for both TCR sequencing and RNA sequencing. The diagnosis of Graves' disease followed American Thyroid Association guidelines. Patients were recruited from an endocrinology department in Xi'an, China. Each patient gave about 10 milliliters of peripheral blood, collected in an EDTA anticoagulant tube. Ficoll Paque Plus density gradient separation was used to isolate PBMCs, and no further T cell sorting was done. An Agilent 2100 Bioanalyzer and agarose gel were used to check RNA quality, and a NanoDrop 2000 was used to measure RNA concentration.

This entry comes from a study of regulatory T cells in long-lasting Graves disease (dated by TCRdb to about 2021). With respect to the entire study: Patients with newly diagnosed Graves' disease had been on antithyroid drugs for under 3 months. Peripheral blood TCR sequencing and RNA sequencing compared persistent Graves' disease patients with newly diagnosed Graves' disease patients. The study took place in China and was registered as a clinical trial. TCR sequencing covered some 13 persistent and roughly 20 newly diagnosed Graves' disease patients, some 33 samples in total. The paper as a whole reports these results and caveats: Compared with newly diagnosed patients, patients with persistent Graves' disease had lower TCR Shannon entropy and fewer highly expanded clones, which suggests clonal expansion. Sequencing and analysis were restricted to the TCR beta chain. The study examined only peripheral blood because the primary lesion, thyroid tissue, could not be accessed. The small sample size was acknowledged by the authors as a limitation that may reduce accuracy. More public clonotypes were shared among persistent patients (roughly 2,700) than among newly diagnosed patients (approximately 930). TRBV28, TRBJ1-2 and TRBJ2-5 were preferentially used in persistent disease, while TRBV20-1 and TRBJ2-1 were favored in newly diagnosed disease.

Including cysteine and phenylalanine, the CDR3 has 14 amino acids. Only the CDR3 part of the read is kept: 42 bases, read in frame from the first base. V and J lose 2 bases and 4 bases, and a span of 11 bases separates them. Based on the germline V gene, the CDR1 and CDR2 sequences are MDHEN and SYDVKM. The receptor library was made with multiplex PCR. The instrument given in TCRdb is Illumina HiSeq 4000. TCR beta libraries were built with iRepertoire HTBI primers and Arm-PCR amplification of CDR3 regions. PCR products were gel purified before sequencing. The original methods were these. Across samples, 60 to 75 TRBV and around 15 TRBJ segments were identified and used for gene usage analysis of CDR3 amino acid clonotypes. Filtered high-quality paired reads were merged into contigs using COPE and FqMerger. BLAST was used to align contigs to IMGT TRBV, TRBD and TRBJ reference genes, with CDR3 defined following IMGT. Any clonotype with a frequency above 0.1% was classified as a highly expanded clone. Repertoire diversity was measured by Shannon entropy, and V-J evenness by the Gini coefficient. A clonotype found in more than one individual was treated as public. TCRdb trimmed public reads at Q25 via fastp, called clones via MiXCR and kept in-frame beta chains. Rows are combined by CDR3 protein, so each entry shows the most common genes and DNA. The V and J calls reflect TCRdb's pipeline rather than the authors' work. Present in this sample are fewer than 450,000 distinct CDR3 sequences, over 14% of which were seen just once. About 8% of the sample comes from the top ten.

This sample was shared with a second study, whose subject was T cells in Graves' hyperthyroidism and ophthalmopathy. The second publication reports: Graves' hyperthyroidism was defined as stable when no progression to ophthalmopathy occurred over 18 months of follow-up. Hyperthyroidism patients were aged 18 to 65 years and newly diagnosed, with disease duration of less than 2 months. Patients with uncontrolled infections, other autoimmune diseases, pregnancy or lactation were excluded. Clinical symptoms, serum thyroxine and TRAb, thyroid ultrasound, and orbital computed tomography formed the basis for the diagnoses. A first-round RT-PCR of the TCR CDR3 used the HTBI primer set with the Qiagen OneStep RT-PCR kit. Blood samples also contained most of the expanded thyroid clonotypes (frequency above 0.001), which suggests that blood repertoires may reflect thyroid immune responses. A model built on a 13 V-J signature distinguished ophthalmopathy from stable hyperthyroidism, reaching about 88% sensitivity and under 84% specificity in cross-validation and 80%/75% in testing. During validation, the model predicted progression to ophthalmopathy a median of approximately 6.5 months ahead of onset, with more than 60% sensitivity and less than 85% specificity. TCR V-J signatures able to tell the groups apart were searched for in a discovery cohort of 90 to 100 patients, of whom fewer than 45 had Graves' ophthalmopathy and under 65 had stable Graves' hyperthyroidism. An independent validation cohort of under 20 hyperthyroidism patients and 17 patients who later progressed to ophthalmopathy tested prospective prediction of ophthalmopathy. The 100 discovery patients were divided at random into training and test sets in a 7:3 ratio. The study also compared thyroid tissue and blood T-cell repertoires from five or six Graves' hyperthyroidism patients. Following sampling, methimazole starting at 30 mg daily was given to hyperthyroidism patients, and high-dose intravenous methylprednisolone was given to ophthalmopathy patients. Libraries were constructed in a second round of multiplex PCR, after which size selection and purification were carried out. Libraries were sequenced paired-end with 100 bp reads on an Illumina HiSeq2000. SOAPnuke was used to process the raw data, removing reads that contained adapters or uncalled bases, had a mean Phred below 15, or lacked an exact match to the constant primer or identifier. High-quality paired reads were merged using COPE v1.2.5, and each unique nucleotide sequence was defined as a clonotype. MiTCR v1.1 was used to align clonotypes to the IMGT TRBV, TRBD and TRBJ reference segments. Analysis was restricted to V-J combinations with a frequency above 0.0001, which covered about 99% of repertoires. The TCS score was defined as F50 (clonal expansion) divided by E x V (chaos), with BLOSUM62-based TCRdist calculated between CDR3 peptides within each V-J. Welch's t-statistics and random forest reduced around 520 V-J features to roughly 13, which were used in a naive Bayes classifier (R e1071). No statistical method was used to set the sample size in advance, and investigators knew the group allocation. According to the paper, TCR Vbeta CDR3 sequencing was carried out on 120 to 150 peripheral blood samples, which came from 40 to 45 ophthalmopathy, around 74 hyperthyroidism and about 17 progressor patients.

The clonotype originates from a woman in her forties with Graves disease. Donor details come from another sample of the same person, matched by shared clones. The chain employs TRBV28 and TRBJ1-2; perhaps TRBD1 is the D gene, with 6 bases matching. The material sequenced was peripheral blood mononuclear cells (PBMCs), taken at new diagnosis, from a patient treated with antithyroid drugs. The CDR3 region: CASSLTGSGYGYTF. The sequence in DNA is TGTGCCAGCAGTTTAACAGGGTCGGGCTATGGCTACACCTTC.